This TCR beta chain emerged from a study of response to subunit inactivated influenza vaccine. Study-wide findings and caveats: Researchers suggested that each seasonal influenza vaccination recruits few new T cells.

The sample holds many counts of this clonotype. Its specificity is unknown. MiXCR was run by TCRdb on the RT-PCR reads, yielding one entry per CDR3 protein. The table lists 800,000 to 1,000,000 distinct CDR3 sequences, over 20% of them singletons. The source of this sequence is a man aged 50 to 59 who received an inactivated influenza vaccine. This specimen consisted of PBMCs from blood, obtained roughly 5 days after vaccination.

The CDR3 is CASSVHGGAVYEQYF. The CDR3 coding sequence is TGCGCCAGCAGTGTGCACGGGGGAGCGGTCTACGAGCAGTACTTC. The chain recombines TRBV10-2 with TRBJ2-7, with D perhaps matching TRBD2 (6 bases). CDR1 and CDR2 (germline): WSHSY, SAAADI. V lost 4 bases and J lost 3, with 16 bases in between. The CDR3 extends over 15 amino acids.